The source of this T cell receptor (beta chain) is a study of cytomegalovirus exposure and HLA in healthy donors. Study summary: Clustering assigned about 76% of the roughly 380 genotyped donors to the Caucasian-associated ancestry cluster. Study-wide results and limits: Common viral pathogens seemed, in a later analysis, to connect with several of the most significant clusters. Reports indicated that the classifier achieved high specificity and sensitivity in diagnosing cytomegalovirus status.

In its sample, this clone was seen a few times. The antigen remains undetermined. These donors, healthy bone marrow donors, were studied. The CDR3 sequence is 13 residues long. The V end was cut by 7 bases, the J end by 2 bases, with 11 bases between. Germline V gene lookup returns CDR1 SNHLY and CDR2 FYNNEI. This PCR relied on a set of 60 Vbeta primers and 13 Jbeta primers. Assay: immunoSEQ multiplex PCR; the TCRdb copy retains only in-frame clones and omits some. The repertoire holds some 110,000 clones, with about 70% as singletons. The receptor comes from a man between 25 and 39 years old in good health and CMV-seronegative. The V and J genes are TRBV2 and TRBJ1-1, with D hard to call. Sequencing input: PBMCs. CDR3 loop: CASMRAENTEAFF. CDR3 in DNA: TGTGCCAGCATGCGGGCCGAAAACACTGAAGCTTTCTTT.